Listed below are T cell receptor beta chains from one sample, sequenced in a study of identical twins. TCRdb reanalysed the 5' RACE reads using MiXCR and keeps one entry per CDR3 protein. The table has approximately 530,000 distinct CDR3 sequences, about a fifth seen once; the top ten hold 0.48%. This sample also appeared in a second study, on yellow fever vaccine responses in identical twins.

Sequencing was performed on CD4+ T cells sorted from blood. The receptors originated from a woman under 30 in good health. Each CDR3 is given with its conserved first and last residue. Each record gives: J gene, V gene, clone size, D gene, CDR3 protein, CDR3 DNA. A D gene is named only where the DNA matches it firmly. Size is stated for part of the rows, as once, few or many counts, or as a class when the clone is expanded.

j_gene: TRBJ2-6
v_gene: TRBV5-1
abundance: NA
d_gene: TRBD1
CDR3aa: CASSPGQGGSSGANVLTF
CDR3nt: TGCGCCAGCAGCCCCGGACAGGGCGGAAGCTCTGGGGCCAACGTCCTGACTTTC

j_gene: TRBJ2-1
v_gene: TRBV10-3
abundance: NA
d_gene: TRBD2
CDR3aa: CAISESIYKAGGWNEQFF
CDR3nt: TGTGCCATCAGTGAGTCGATCTATAAAGCGGGGGGGTGGAATGAGCAGTTCTTC

j_gene: TRBJ2-2
v_gene: TRBV20-1
abundance: NA
d_gene: NA
CDR3aa: CSARAGGAAGELFF
CDR3nt: TGCAGTGCTAGAGCAGGGGGGGCCGCCGGGGAGCTGTTTTTT

j_gene: TRBJ2-1
v_gene: TRBV29-1
abundance: NA
d_gene: TRBD2
CDR3aa: CSVEDYWVAGGGNEQFF
CDR3nt: TGCAGCGTTGAAGATTATTGGGTAGCGGGAGGGGGCAATGAGCAGTTCTTC

j_gene: TRBJ1-6
v_gene: TRBV7-9
abundance: few
d_gene: NA
CDR3aa: CASSLDGITGSPLHF
CDR3nt: TGTGCCAGCAGCTTAGATGGGATAACCGGTTCACCCCTCCACTTT

j_gene: TRBJ2-5
v_gene: TRBV27
abundance: NA
d_gene: NA
CDR3aa: CASSLSGGSGRTQYF
CDR3nt: TGTGCCAGCAGTTTAAGTGGCGGGTCGGGGAGGACCCAGTACTTC

j_gene: TRBJ2-6
v_gene: TRBV6-2/TRBV6-3
abundance: NA
d_gene: TRBD2
CDR3aa: CASSYGPGRGGPSGANVLTF
CDR3nt: TGTGCCAGCAGTTACGGCCCGGGGCGGGGGGGCCCCTCTGGGGCCAACGTCCTGACTTTC

j_gene: TRBJ2-2
v_gene: TRBV2
abundance: few
d_gene: NA
CDR3aa: CASKQLTGELFF
CDR3nt: TGTGCCAGCAAACAACTGACCGGGGAGCTGTTTTTT

j_gene: TRBJ1-1
v_gene: TRBV7-2
abundance: few
d_gene: NA
CDR3aa: CASSLEWALNTEAFF
CDR3nt: TGTGCCAGCAGCTTAGAATGGGCTCTGAACACTGAAGCTTTCTTT

j_gene: TRBJ2-5
v_gene: TRBV7-2
abundance: NA
d_gene: TRBD2
CDR3aa: CASSSQAGGLQTQYF
CDR3nt: TGTGCCAGCAGCTCCCAAGCGGGGGGTCTGCAGACCCAGTACTTC

j_gene: TRBJ2-4
v_gene: TRBV3-1
abundance: NA
d_gene: TRBD1
CDR3aa: CASSQGDRVGIQYF
CDR3nt: TGTGCCAGCAGCCAAGGAGACAGGGTCGGCATTCAGTACTTC